This T cell receptor (beta chain) was obtained from a study of Graves' ophthalmopathy and Graves' hyperthyroidism listed by TCRdb under 2018. Concerning the study at large: A patient counted as having stable hyperthyroidism if there was no progression to ophthalmopathy within 18 months of follow-up. The study used signatures of the TCR beta repertoire to tell Graves' ophthalmopathy apart from Graves' hyperthyroidism and to predict which patients would progress to ophthalmopathy. To explore V-J signatures distinguishing ophthalmopathy from hyperthyroidism, a discovery set of some 100 patients (around 42 ophthalmopathy, 57 stable hyperthyroidism) was enrolled. In total, 135 blood samples were TCR-sequenced: roughly 45 ophthalmopathy, around 75 hyperthyroidism and some 17 hyperthyroidism-to-ophthalmopathy patients. An independent validation cohort comprised some 19 hyperthyroidism patients and around 16 patients who later progressed from hyperthyroidism to ophthalmopathy. In several hyperthyroidism patients, the T-cell repertoires found in thyroid tissue were compared with those found in blood. After sampling, hyperthyroidism patients received methimazole starting at 30 mg daily, and ophthalmopathy patients received high-dose intravenous methylprednisolone.

The junction shows trimming of 9 bases on V and 6 bases on J, plus 18 bases between the germline ends. The CDR3 spans 13 residues, from the cysteine through the phenylalanine. CDR3 DNA is the only sequence kept; it has 39 bases, read in frame from the first base. CDR1 and CDR2, per the germline V gene (reference sequence), are LNHNV and YYDKDF. The research as a whole found: Ophthalmopathy was separated from stable hyperthyroidism by the 13-signature model with about 85% sensitivity and around 81% specificity in cross-validation and with 80%/75% in the test set. Among expanded thyroid clonotypes with frequency above 0.001, most also showed up in blood, which suggests that blood repertoires may reflect the thyroid immune response. In validation, the model predicted ophthalmopathy progression with 55% to 71% sensitivity and roughly 78% specificity; eleven to twelve predicted patients were CT-confirmed with GO in a median of about 6.2 months. Sample size was not statistically predetermined, and group allocation was not concealed from the investigators.

At least ten counts were recorded for this clonotype. The target of this receptor is not known. Base qualities are not recorded, but no much larger clone differs from it by a single base. For repertoire sequencing, TCR beta CDR3 regions were amplified from RNA transcripts. The first round was an RT-PCR using HTBI primers with the Qiagen OneStep RT-PCR kit, and this first round was followed by a second-round multiplex PCR, then size selection and purification. The libraries underwent paired-end sequencing with 100 bp reads on an Illumina HiSeq2000. The source study handled its data this way. SOAPnuke was used to process the reads, removing any read that contained adapters or uncalled bases, had a mean Phred below 15, or lacked an exact match to the constant primer or identifier. High-quality paired reads were merged with COPE v1.2.5. Each unique nucleotide sequence was treated as a clonotype, and MiTCR v1.1 was used to align the clonotypes to the IMGT TRB V, D and J references. The analysis was limited to V-J combinations with a frequency above 0.0001, which together covered 99% to 99.2% of the repertoires. A TCR clonal expansion and chaos score per V-J combination was defined as the ratio of F50 clonal expansion to chaos observed in the TCRdist matrix. Features were reduced by Welch's t-statistics and random forest to around 13 V-J combinations, which fed a naive Bayes classifier. The Morisita-Horn index was used to measure how similar the thyroid and blood repertoires were. TCRdb's own reprocessing of the public reads used fastp at Q25 and MiXCR and kept productive beta chains. Each record represents a unique CDR3 protein, reported with the most common genes and DNA among its rows. The V and J calls, along with clone size, are taken from TCRdb and not from the paper's own processing. Here the sample has 580,000 or so distinct CDR3 sequences; under 45% occur a single time. The ten largest clones represent around 4% of the sample.

Hyperthyroidism patients were newly diagnosed, with disease duration under 2 months, and aged 18 to 65 years. Patients were excluded if they had other autoimmune diseases, uncontrolled infections, pregnancy or lactation. Clinical symptoms, serum thyroxine, TRAb, thyroid ultrasound and orbital computed tomography were used for diagnosis. Total RNA was extracted using Trizol reagent, and RNA quality was checked on an Agilent 2100 Bioanalyzer. The sequence was obtained from an adult man with Graves' hyperthyroidism. Sequencing was done on a sample of peripheral blood or thyroid tissue (not recorded which). The chain is encoded by TRBV15 joined to TRBJ2-7; a tentative D match to TRBD2 spans 5 bases. The CDR3 region reads CATDGERTGEQYF. In nucleotides, the sequence is TGTGCCACTGACGGGGAACGGACGGGCGAGCAGTACTTC.